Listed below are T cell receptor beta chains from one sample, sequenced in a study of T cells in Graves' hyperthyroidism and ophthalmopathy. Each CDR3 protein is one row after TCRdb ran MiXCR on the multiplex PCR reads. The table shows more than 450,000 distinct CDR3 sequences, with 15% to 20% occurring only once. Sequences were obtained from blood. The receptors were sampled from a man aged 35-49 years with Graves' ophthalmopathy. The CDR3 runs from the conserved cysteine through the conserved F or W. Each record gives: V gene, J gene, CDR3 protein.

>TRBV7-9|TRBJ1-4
CASSMGTVNNEKLFF
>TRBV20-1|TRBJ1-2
CSARVDYGYTF
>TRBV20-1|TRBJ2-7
CSAMVGTRGVYEQYF
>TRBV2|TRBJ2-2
CASSERELAGELFF
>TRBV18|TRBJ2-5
CASSPGYQETQYF
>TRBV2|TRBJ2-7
CASSDLRNEQYF
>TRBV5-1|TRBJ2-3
CASRFAGGLDTQYF
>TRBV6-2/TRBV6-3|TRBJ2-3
CASSYLAGGRDTQYF
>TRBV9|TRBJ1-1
CASSVDGRVNTEAFF
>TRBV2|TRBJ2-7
CASRDTVYSYEQYF
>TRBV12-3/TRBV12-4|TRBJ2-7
CASSLLAGGLSTYEQYF
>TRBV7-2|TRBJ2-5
CASSQKAGTSGKETQYF
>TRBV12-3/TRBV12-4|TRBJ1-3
CASRPRGADGNTIYF
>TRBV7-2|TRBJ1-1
CASSLKGGSGTEAFF
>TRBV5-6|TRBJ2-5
CASSWGEVGKTQYF
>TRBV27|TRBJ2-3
CASCSGWGGDCTDTQYF
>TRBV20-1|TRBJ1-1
CSARQILEAFF
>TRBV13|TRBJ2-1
CASSSNGMQHNEQFF
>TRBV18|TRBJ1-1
CASSRESGTEAFF
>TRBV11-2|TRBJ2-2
CASSLGTSGSTGELFF
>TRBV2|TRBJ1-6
CASSEWGSNYNSPLHF
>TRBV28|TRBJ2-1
CASVRGFEQFF
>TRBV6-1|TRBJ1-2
CASSEQPAGGGNYGYTF
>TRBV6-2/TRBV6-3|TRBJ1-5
CASTLGTSNQPQHF
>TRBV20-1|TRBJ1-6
CSASTTDYNSPLHF
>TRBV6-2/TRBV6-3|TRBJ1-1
CASTLWTAHEAFF
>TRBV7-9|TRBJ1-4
CASSLDGTGNEKLFF
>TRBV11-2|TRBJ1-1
CASSLRSEAFF
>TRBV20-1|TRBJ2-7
CSTPGLAGLNYEQYF
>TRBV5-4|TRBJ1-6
CASSSPDYSPLHF
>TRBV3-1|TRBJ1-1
CASSPPGGGTEAFF
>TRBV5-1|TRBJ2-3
CASSRFGTSGTTDTQYF
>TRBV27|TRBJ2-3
CASSFGRDSTTQYF
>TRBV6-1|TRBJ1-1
CASSSHPQNTEAFF
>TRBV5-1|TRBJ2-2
CASSFGQGNTGELFF
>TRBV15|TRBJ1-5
CATSSQRGQPQHF
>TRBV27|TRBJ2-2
CASGSRWGEFTGELFF
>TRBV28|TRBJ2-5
CASSFLAGGLTQYF
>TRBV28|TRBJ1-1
CASSLQGPLNTEAFF
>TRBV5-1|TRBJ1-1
CASSIDGMNTEAFF
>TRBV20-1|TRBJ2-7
CSARAPGPNEQYF
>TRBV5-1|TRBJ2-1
CASSLRPLGGGNNEQFF
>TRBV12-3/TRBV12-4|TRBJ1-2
CASRQGTQGYTF
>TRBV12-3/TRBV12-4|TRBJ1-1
CASSFRQNVNTEAFF